This TCR beta chain was identified in a study of T and B cells in COVID-19 patients. Across the study: COVID-19 patients gave peripheral blood either during active infection or after recovery. Critical illness requiring mechanical ventilation or extracorporeal membrane oxygenation affected about 55% of the roughly 20 active-infection patients. Median age was approximately 35 years in the recovered cohort and around 64 years in the active-infection cohort.

Unmatched junction bases numbered 4, after V lost 5 bases and J lost 2 bases. The CDR3 sequence is 14 residues long. Germline assignment: CDR1 SGHTA and CDR2 FQGNSA. Blood genomic DNA input for TRB amplification was roughly 250-550 ng. BIOMED2 TRB-A/B primer pools were used in multiplex TRB PCR. A single record per CDR3 protein comes from TCRdb applying MiXCR to the multiplex PCR reads. The table has around 15,000 distinct CDR3 sequences, approximately 30% seen once; the top ten hold 4.5%. The source material was blood. The sequence was collected from a human donor who had recovered from COVID-19. The V gene is TRBV7-2, the J gene TRBJ1-2; 8 positions match TRBD1. The CDR3 DNA reads as TGTGCCAGCAGCGTCCGACAGGGGAACTATGGCTACACCTTC. Translation: CASSVRQGNYGYTF.